Each of the 3 T cell receptor beta chains below was sequenced from the same sample in a study of Ad26.COV2.S vaccination and SARS-CoV-2 variants. Treatment described: over 15 received Ad26.COV2.S at low or high dose, single or two shots; several received placebo; per-sample allocation not given. Specimens were obtained on day 63 following the first vaccine or placebo injection. Only in-frame clones appear in the TCRdb table, and some are missing; sequencing was by immunoSEQ multiplex PCR. The sample contains some 640,000 clones, 89% of which appear only once. The source material was peripheral blood, sampled in a trial of Ad26.COV2.S vaccine versus placebo. These receptors all stem from a person aged 18 to 65 who received the Ad26.COV2.S COVID-19 vaccine or a placebo.

The V gene is TRBV5-6, the J gene TRBJ2-1; D gene uncertain. V was cut by 3 bases and J by 8 bases, with 6 bases left in between. Germline CDR1 SGHDT, CDR2 YYEEEE. The CDR3 spans 11 residues. DNA of the CDR3: TGTGCCAGCAGCTACATGGATGAGCAGTTCTTC. Translated, it gives CASSYMDEQFF. The variable domain in full, completed from reference TRBV5-6 and TRBJ2-1, reads DAGVTQSPTHLIKTRGQQVTLRCSPKSGHDTVSWYQQALGQGPQFIFQYYEEEERQRGNFPDRFSGHQFPNYSSELNVNALLLGDSALYLCASSYMDEQFFGPGTRLTVL.

V usage is TRBV6-5 and J usage is TRBJ1-3; D may be TRBD1 (5 bases). In germline, CDR1 is MNHEY, CDR2 SVGAGI. This CDR3 region has 15 residues. Between the trimmed V and J ends, which lost 5 bases and 0 bases, there was a span of 11 bases. The CDR3: CASSRGENSGNTIYF. For the CDR3, the DNA is TGTGCCAGCAGTCGGGGGGAGAACTCTGGAAACACCATATATTTT.

This clone occurred once. Other DNA sequences in the sample encode the same CDR3. Written as DNA, the CDR3 is TGCAGTGCCATACGAGAGACCCAGTACTTC. Translated, it gives CSAIRETQYF. This chain joins TRBV20-1 and TRBJ2-5; D not resolved. This CDR3 comprises 10 residues. Per germline, CDR1 DFQATT and CDR2 SNEGSKA (reference sequence). Trimming removed 6 bases at V and 4 bases at J, with 6 bases between.